The 30 T cell receptor beta chains below come from one sample, sequenced in a study of blood T cell repertoires in COVID-19. Only in-frame clones appear in the TCRdb table, and some are missing; sequencing was by immunoSEQ multiplex PCR. Of about 94,000 clones listed, 80% to 85% are singletons. Material for sequencing was peripheral blood. The receptor source for this set is a man between 60 and 75 years old with acute or convalescent COVID-19.

The rearrangement joins TRBV27 to TRBJ1-4; 9 nucleotides agree with TRBD1. Trimming took 6 bases from V and 8 from J; bases not matched to a gene: 7. From germline, CDR1 is MNHEY and CDR2 SMNVEV (reference sequence). The CDR3 extends over 14 amino acids. The CDR3 sequence is CASSRTGEREKLFF. Here the CDR3 DNA reads TGTGCCAGCAGCCGGACAGGGGAGCGGGAAAAACTGTTTTTT. Full variable domain (missing parts from reference TRBV27 and TRBJ1-4): EAQVTQNPRYLITVTGKKLTVTCSQNMNHEYMSWYRQDPGLGLRQIYYSMNVEVTDKGDVPEGYKVSRKEKRNFPLILESPSPNQTSLYFCASSRTGEREKLFFGSGTQLSVL.

The chain couples TRBV11-2 to TRBJ2-2, with D possibly matching TRBD2 (5 bases). V was shortened by 6 bases and J by 6 bases, with 17 bases between the two germline ends. This CDR3 has 15 residues. The germline gives CDR1 SGHAT, CDR2 FQNNGV. The CDR3 coding sequence is TGTGCCAGCAGAGCTTACGGGATTCGCCCCGGGGAGCTGTTTTTT. It specifies CASRAYGIRPGELFF.

The chain is built from TRBV19 and TRBJ2-1; D possibly corresponds to TRBD2 (5 bases). From germline, CDR1 is LNHDA and CDR2 SQIVND (reference sequence). CDR3 length: 12 residues. Trimming stripped 7 bases from V and 5 bases from J, with 9 bases between. The CDR3 sequence is CASMRADNEQFF. The CDR3 region has the DNA TGTGCCAGTATGCGGGCAGACAATGAGCAGTTCTTC. The entire variable domain, with the rest obtained from reference TRBV19 and TRBJ2-1, is as follows: DGGITQSPKYLFRKEGQNVTLSCEQNLNHDAMYWYRQDPGQGLRLIYYSQIVNDFQKGDIAEGYSVSREKKESFPLTVTSAQKNPTAFYLCASMRADNEQFFGPGTRLTVL.

V gene TRBV10-3 combines with J gene TRBJ1-5; weak D call: TRBD1 (6 bases). This CDR3 has 14 residues. V was pared by 3 bases and J by 0 bases, with 6 bases between. Germline CDR1 is ENHRY and CDR2 is SYGVKD. CDR3 in amino acids: CAISEGGSNQPQHF. The DNA of the CDR3 is TGTGCCATCAGTGAAGGGGGTAGCAATCAGCCCCAGCATTTT.

This chain links TRBV3-1 (or the pseudogene TRBV3-2) with TRBJ2-5; 10 bases are a match to TRBD2. The CDR3 runs 17 residues. V shed 2 bases and J 4 bases; nucleotides not matched to a gene: 10. Looked up from germline, CDR1 is LGHDT and CDR2 is YNNKEL (reference sequence). The CDR3 protein is CASSQWFSGGAGETQYF. CDR3 nucleotide sequence: TGTGCCAGCAGCCAATGGTTCAGCGGGGGGGCGGGAGAGACCCAGTACTTC.

The CDR3 reads CASSVAPWEGSAFF. The CDR3 DNA is TGTGCCAGCAGCGTAGCGCCTTGGGAGGGTTCAGCTTTCTTT. The rearrangement joins TRBV9 to TRBJ1-1, with no clear D. Germline CDR1 is SGDLS and CDR2 is YYNGEE. Trimming removed 0 bases from V and 10 bases from J, with 16 bases in between. The CDR3 contains 14 residues.

The rearrangement links TRBV6-5 to TRBJ1-2; D might be TRBD1 (5 bases). The V and J ends lost 6 bases and 0 bases respectively, with 14 bases between them. In germline, CDR1 is MNHEY, CDR2 SVGAGI. The CDR3 totals 15 residues. The CDR3 DNA sequence: TGTGCCAGCAGGCCCACCCAACAGGCTAACTATGGCTACACCTTC. Translating it yields CASRPTQQANYGYTF.

This sequence joins TRBV13 and TRBJ2-7; D is unresolved. CDR3 length: 12 amino acids. Trimming took off 1 base at V and 4 bases at J, with 5 bases between the two ends. CDR1 PRHDT and CDR2 FYEKMQ come from the germline V gene (reference sequence). The CDR3 loop reads CASSLVVYEQYF. The CDR3 DNA is TGTGCCAGCAGCTTAGTCGTATACGAGCAGTACTTC.

This chain links TRBV6-1 with TRBJ2-5; D gene ambiguous. CDR1 and CDR2 from the germline V gene are MNHNS and SASEGT. Trimming left V 2 bases short and J 2 bases short, with 6 bases between. CDR3 size: 13 residues. CDR3 sequence (DNA): TGTGCCAGCAGTGAATTCCAGCAAGAGACCCAGTACTTC. Translation: CASSEFQQETQYF.

The V gene is TRBV9, the J gene TRBJ2-1; TRBD1 might be the D (6 bases). Germline CDR1 is SGDLS and CDR2 is YYNGEE. Trimming removed 0 bases from V and 2 bases from J, with 9 bases in between. This CDR3 spans 15 amino acids. This CDR3 is CASSVVTGTYNEQFF. The CDR3 DNA sequence: TGTGCCAGCAGCGTAGTAACAGGGACCTACAATGAGCAGTTCTTC.

CDR3 nucleotides: TGTGCCAGCAACAGGGTGAATTTCTACGAGCAGTACTTC. Translated: CASNRVNFYEQYF. V gene TRBV2 combines with J gene TRBJ2-7, with D tentatively TRBD1 (6 bases). V lost 7 bases, J lost 3 bases, and 13 bases lay in between. The CDR3 consists of 13 residues. CDR1 is SNHLY and CDR2 is FYNNEI in the germline V gene.

This chain connects TRBV28 to TRBJ2-7; D remains unclear. The V and J ends lost 2 bases and 1 base respectively, with 6 bases between them. Germline V gene data show CDR1 as MDHEN and CDR2 as SYDVKM. The CDR3 contains 13 residues. The CDR3 sequence: CASSLGLSYEQYF. For the CDR3, the DNA is TGTGCCAGCAGTTTAGGGCTTTCCTACGAGCAGTACTTC.

The chain is built from TRBV7-3 and TRBJ1-2; D gene uncertain. Trimming left V 3 bases short and J 3 bases short, with 14 bases between. This CDR3 region has 15 residues. CDR1 SGHTA and CDR2 FQGTGA come from the germline V gene. As DNA, the CDR3 is TGTGCCAGCAGCTTTCTCCCGGGTGGCGACTATGGCTACACCTTC. Its translation: CASSFLPGGDYGYTF.

This clone was picked up one time. The chain combines TRBV24-1 with TRBJ1-2; the D is unclear. Germline V gene data show CDR1 as KGHDR and CDR2 as SFDVKD. V dropped 6 bases and J dropped 4 bases, with 14 bases sitting between them. The CDR3 consists of 14 residues. This chain's CDR3 is CATSSEHGGYGYTF. For the CDR3, the DNA is TGTGCCACCAGTAGCGAGCACGGAGGCTATGGCTACACCTTC.

J is TRBJ2-5 and V is TRBV5-1, with 8 bases identical to TRBD1. Germline values: CDR1 SGHRS, CDR2 YFSETQ. V was clipped by 4 bases and J by 3 bases; unmatched bases: 5. This CDR3 comprises 14 residues. CDR3 sequence: CASSAATGEETQYF. The DNA for the CDR3 is TGCGCCAGCAGCGCCGCGACAGGGGAAGAGACCCAGTACTTC.

The J gene is TRBJ2-1, the V gene TRBV7-8; 10 positions agree with TRBD2. The CDR3 is 18 amino acids. With 8 bases clipped from V and 8 bases from J, the junction kept 21 bases outside the gene matches. The germline V gene encodes CDR1 SGHVS and CDR2 FQNEAQ. For the CDR3, the DNA is TGTGCCAGCGGTCCAATAGCGGGGGGAACAATTGTAAAGCATGAGCAGTTCTTC. Its protein product is CASGPIAGGTIVKHEQFF.

V usage is TRBV28 and J usage is TRBJ1-4; 7 positions match TRBD1. CDR1 and CDR2 from the germline V gene are MDHEN and SYDVKM. This CDR3 has 18 amino acids. J lost 8 bases, V lost 1 base, and 16 bases had no gene match. CDR3 amino acids: CASSLFISVPQGEEKLFF. In DNA form, the CDR3 reads TGTGCCAGCAGTTTATTTATCTCAGTTCCCCAGGGGGAGGAAAAACTGTTTTTT.

The sample holds one count of this clone. J is TRBJ2-1 and V is TRBV7-2; 9 bases line up with TRBD2. Germline assignment: CDR1 SGHTA and CDR2 FQGNSA. V gave up 5 bases and J gave up 7 bases; unmatched junction bases: 6. The CDR3 is 14 residues long. The CDR3 DNA reads TGTGCCAGCAGCCTAAAGGCGGGAGGGAATGAGCAGTTCTTC. It translates to CASSLKAGGNEQFF.

The chain employs TRBV18 and TRBJ1-1; D remains ambiguous. In germline, CDR1 is KGHSH, CDR2 LQKENI. The V end was cut by 0 bases, the J end by 3 bases, with 14 bases between. The CDR3 consists of 16 residues. The CDR3 DNA reads as TGTGCCAGCTCACCACCCCAGCCAAGGAGGGACACTGAAGCTTTCTTT. Protein product: CASSPPQPRRDTEAFF.

V usage is TRBV9 and J usage is TRBJ1-4; D might be TRBD1 (5 bases). The length of the CDR3 is 14 residues. The V end lost 5 bases, the J end lost 7 bases, and 15 bases lay between the germline ends. CDR1 SGDLS and CDR2 YYNGEE come from the germline V gene. The CDR3 is CASSHPGGGEKLFF. CDR3 coding DNA: TGTGCCAGCAGTCATCCGGGGGGTGGTGAAAAACTGTTTTTT.

The chain links TRBV20-1 to TRBJ1-1; 7 positions match TRBD1. Losses at the gene ends were 7 bases for V and 10 bases for J; bases not matched to a gene: 9. The CDR3 extends over 11 amino acids. CDR1 DFQATT and CDR2 SNEGSKA come from the germline V gene (reference sequence). In nucleotides, the CDR3 is TGCAGTGTGAGGAGGGGGCGCGGAGCTTTCTTT. It codes for CSVRRGRGAFF.

The rearrangement links TRBV18 to TRBJ2-3; TRBD2 is a possible D gene (6 bases). This CDR3 comprises 16 residues. Germline values: CDR1 KGHSH, CDR2 LQKENI. V was trimmed by 6 bases and J by 4 bases, leaving 20 bases between them. CDR3 protein: CASSGGRGKEADTQYF. The DNA of the CDR3 is TGTGCCAGCTCGGGAGGACGGGGAAAAGAGGCAGATACGCAGTATTTT.

The V and J genes are TRBV30 and TRBJ1-1, with 7 bases identical to TRBD1. This CDR3 spans 15 amino acids. The germline gives CDR1 GTSNPN, CDR2 SVGIG (reference sequence). V shed 1 base and J 10 bases; nucleotides not matched to a gene: 15. The CDR3 DNA is TGTGCCTGGAGTGCCCTGGCTGGGACAGTCGGGAGAGCTTTCTTT. Translated, it gives CAWSALAGTVGRAFF.

The V gene is TRBV7-2, the J gene TRBJ1-2; D remains ambiguous. Trimming stripped 1 base from V and 2 bases from J, with 14 bases between. This CDR3 has 16 residues. Per the germline V gene, CDR1 is SGHTA and CDR2 is FQGNSA. CDR3 loop: CASSLEASFGNYGYTF. CDR3 sequence (DNA): TGTGCCAGCAGCTTAGAGGCGTCCTTCGGGAACTATGGCTACACCTTC.

The rearrangement uses TRBV19 and TRBJ2-3; 8 bases match TRBD2. Germline CDR1 and CDR2: LNHDA and SQIVND (reference sequence). V was pared by 7 bases and J by 3 bases, with 12 bases of the junction left unmatched. The CDR3 is 16 amino acids. CDR3 sequence: CASTGVRGGPTDTQYF. In nucleotides, the CDR3 is TGTGCCAGTACAGGGGTCCGGGGGGGCCCAACAGATACGCAGTATTTT.

The genes are TRBV12-3 or TRBV12-4 and TRBJ2-5, with 11 bases fitting TRBD1. This CDR3 region has 13 residues. After removal of 8 bases from V and 5 bases from J, the junction contained 4 bases not matched to a gene. The CDR3 sequence: CASCRDRGETQYF. In nucleotides, the CDR3 is TGTGCCAGCTGCCGGGACAGGGGGGAGACCCAGTACTTC.

The chain joins TRBV6-5 to TRBJ1-2, with D maybe TRBD1 (6 bases). Germline V gene sequence: CDR1 MNHEY, CDR2 SVGAGI. With 5 bases removed from V and 8 bases from J, the gap between germline ends came to 15 bases. CDR3 size: 13 residues. The CDR3 DNA is TGTGCCAGCAGTCCGCAACAGGGATGGGGCTACACCTTC. This codes for CASSPQQGWGYTF.

The rearrangement joins TRBV4-1 to TRBJ2-5; TRBD2 is a possible D gene (5 bases). The V gene's germline CDR1 is MGHRA and CDR2 YSYEKL. This CDR3 has 15 amino acids. V gave up 0 bases and J gave up 0 bases, with 8 bases separating them. Here the CDR3 reads CASSQDGEYQETQYF. As DNA, the CDR3 is TGCGCCAGCAGCCAAGATGGGGAGTACCAAGAGACCCAGTACTTC.

This chain connects TRBV30 to TRBJ2-1, with D perhaps TRBD1 (6 bases). Trimming took 4 bases from V and 3 from J, leaving 13 bases between them. There are 14 residues in the CDR3. Germline CDR1 GTSNPN, CDR2 SVGIG (reference sequence). CDR3 sequence reads: CAWNPGHNYNEQFF. The CDR3 DNA reads TGTGCCTGGAACCCGGGACATAACTACAATGAGCAGTTCTTC.

The rearrangement joins TRBV3-1 (or the pseudogene TRBV3-2) to TRBJ1-6; D is uncertain. The V and J ends lost 0 bases and 7 bases respectively, with 4 bases between them. The CDR3 runs 13 residues. Germline CDR1 reads LGHDT; CDR2 reads YNNKEL (reference sequence). CDR3 region: CASSQDRNSPLHF. The CDR3 nucleotides read TGTGCCAGCAGCCAAGATCGGAATTCACCCCTCCACTTT.